This paragraph reports one TCR beta chain. This sample includes further DNA sequences coding for the same CDR3. CD45RO-negative, CCR7-selected cells formed the naive CD8 fraction, which excluded terminally differentiated effector memory CD45RA+ cells. CDR3 size: 12 residues. The V gene lost 9 bases and the J gene lost 6 bases, with 12 bases spanning the gap. Germline V lookup: CDR1 LNHDA, CDR2 SQIVND (reference sequence). The data originate from a study of shared clonotypes between healthy human individuals. Repertoires were generated with immunoSEQ multiplex PCR, while TCRdb's copy carries only in-frame clones and drops some. The sample consists of around 2.1 million clones, approximately 94% of them appearing once.

Material: naive CD8+ T cells from PBMCs. The chain carries TRBV19 and TRBJ1-5, with D possibly TRBD1 on 5 matching bases. The clonotype was recovered from a man between 18 and 35 years old in good health. Some clones in this sample may be carry-over from other donors' samples. The CDR3 protein is CASRDGGQPQHF. DNA for the CDR3: TGTGCCAGCCGGGACGGAGGTCAGCCCCAGCATTTT.